Below, 12 T cell receptor beta chains from the same sample are listed, as sequenced in a study of T-cell memory formation after mild COVID-19. TCRdb passed the 5' RACE reads through MiXCR, listing each CDR3 protein once. The sample contains fewer than 140,000 distinct CDR3 sequences, 9.5% to 15% of which appear only once. Material: PBMCs or a T cell subset sorted from them (not recorded which). These receptors all stem from an adult woman who had mild COVID-19 (a few samples of this study predate the infection). Cell type and time point are not known.

In its sample, this clonotype was seen a few times. The V call is TRBV5-1, the J call TRBJ2-1; 7 positions match TRBD2. The junction had 11 bases not matched to a gene; V was cut back by 2 bases and J by 6 bases. CDR1 SGHRS and CDR2 YFSETQ come from the germline V gene. The CDR3 is 16 residues long. The CDR3 DNA follows: TGCGCCAGCAGCTTCTTAACTAGCGCCTTGAGCAATGAGCAGTTCTTC. As protein: CASSFLTSALSNEQFF.

A few counts support this clonotype. The chain uses TRBV20-1 and TRBJ2-4; 12 nucleotides match TRBD2. Unmatched junction bases numbered 5, after V lost 5 bases and J lost 3 bases. The CDR3 has 15 residues. Germline assignment: CDR1 DFQATT and CDR2 SNEGSKA (reference sequence). The CDR3 region is CSAPSGRGNKNIQYF. The CDR3 DNA is TGCAGTGCTCCTAGCGGGAGGGGAAACAAAAACATTCAGTACTTC.

This clonotype was found a few times. The J gene is TRBJ2-1, the V gene TRBV19, with D perhaps TRBD2 (5 bases). This CDR3 comprises 14 residues. With 0 bases removed from V and 9 bases from J, the gap between germline ends came to 12 bases. Germline V gene sequence: CDR1 LNHDA, CDR2 SQIVND (reference sequence). The CDR3 DNA sequence: TGTGCCAGTAGTATAGATGGGAGAACGGGTGAGCAGTTCTTC. The encoded protein is CASSIDGRTGEQFF.

This sequence joins TRBV7-9 and TRBJ2-7, with TRBD2 as a possible D gene (5 bases). This CDR3 comprises 13 residues. Germline V gene lookup returns CDR1 SEHNR and CDR2 FQNEAQ (reference sequence). V was pared by 1 base and J by 7 bases, with 11 bases between. The CDR3 sequence: CASSLDGDREQYF. The CDR3 DNA reads as TGTGCCAGCAGCTTAGACGGGGATCGGGAGCAGTACTTC.

This clonotype was counted at least ten times. V and J are TRBV15 and TRBJ2-3, with TRBD2 matching over 9 bases. Germline V gives CDR1 LNHNV, CDR2 YYDKDF (reference sequence). The CDR3 spans 15 residues. V was pared by 3 bases and J by 3 bases, with 4 bases of the junction left unmatched. CDR3: CATSSSGSETDTQYF. In DNA, the CDR3 is TGTGCCACCAGCAGTAGCGGGAGTGAGACAGATACGCAGTATTTT.

The rearrangement joins TRBV9 to TRBJ1-2, with D perhaps TRBD1 (6 bases). This CDR3 has 15 residues. Trimming took 4 bases from V and 4 from J, leaving 17 bases between them. The germline V gene encodes CDR1 SGDLS and CDR2 YYNGEE. This chain's CDR3 is CASSPSSGAAYGYTF. CDR3 bases: TGTGCCAGCAGCCCTAGCTCGGGGGCCGCCTATGGCTACACCTTC. The entire variable domain, with the rest obtained from reference TRBV9 and TRBJ1-2, is as follows: DSGVTQTPKHLITATGQRVTLRCSPRSGDLSVYWYQQSLDQGLQFLIQYYNGEERAKGNILERFSAQQFPDLHSELNLSSLELGDSALYFCASSPSSGAAYGYTFGSGTRLTVV.

The chain combines TRBV10-3 with TRBJ2-5; perhaps TRBD2 as D (6 bases). This CDR3 contains 12 residues. Germline V gene sequence: CDR1 ENHRY, CDR2 SYGVKD. The CDR3 protein is CATGGEGETQYF. The CDR3, as DNA: TGTGCGACCGGAGGGGAAGGGGAGACCCAGTACTTC.

This rearrangement joins TRBV7-9 to TRBJ2-7, with no clear D. The ends were cut back, 4 bases at V and 5 bases at J, with 9 bases in the middle. CDR1 and CDR2 (germline): SEHNR, FQNEAQ (reference sequence). The CDR3 totals 12 residues. The CDR3 DNA reads as TGTGCCAGCAGCTCAGAAGTAAACGAGCAGTACTTC. Residues: CASSSEVNEQYF.

This clonotype was recorded a few times. The chain has TRBV7-9 and TRBJ2-3, with D hard to call. Looked up from germline, CDR1 is SEHNR and CDR2 is FQNEAQ (reference sequence). This CDR3 contains 14 residues. V was pared by 4 bases and J by 3 bases, with 11 bases between. CDR3 region: CASSSSLLTDTQYF. The CDR3 nucleotides are TGTGCCAGCAGCTCCTCGCTTCTTACAGATACGCAGTATTTT. Supplemented by reference TRBV7-9 and TRBJ2-3, the full variable domain reads DTGVSQNPRHKITKRGQNVTFRCDPISEHNRLYWYRQTLGQGPEFLTYFQNEAQLEKSRLLSDRFSAERPKGSFSTLEIQRTEQGDSAMYLCASSSSLLTDTQYFGPGTRLTVL.

The J gene is TRBJ2-1, the V gene TRBV12-3 or TRBV12-4; the D gene is possibly TRBD2 (5 bases). V lost 4 bases, J lost 4 bases, and 8 bases lay in between. The CDR3 length is 13 residues. The CDR3: CASSYGGYNEQFF. The CDR3 DNA is TGTGCCAGCAGTTATGGCGGGTACAATGAGCAGTTCTTC.

This clonotype was seen a handful of times. This sequence joins TRBV7-2 and TRBJ1-1, with 9 bases aligning to TRBD1. After removal of 3 bases from V and 3 bases from J, the junction contained 5 bases not matched to a gene. Germline loops: CDR1 SGHTA, CDR2 FQGNSA. The CDR3 length is 15 residues. The CDR3 DNA follows: TGTGCCAGCAGCTTGGGACAGGGCCCGTACACTGAAGCTTTCTTT. Its protein product is CASSLGQGPYTEAFF.

In its sample, this clonotype was seen a few times. The chain links TRBV7-9 to TRBJ2-7, with 7 bases identical to TRBD1. V dropped 5 bases and J dropped 0; count of bases not matched to a gene: 7. The CDR3 loop spans 15 amino acids. Germline assignment: CDR1 SEHNR and CDR2 FQNEAQ (reference sequence). CDR3 sequence (DNA): TGTGCCAGCAGCACACGGGACAGCCACTCCTACGAGCAGTACTTC. It encodes CASSTRDSHSYEQYF.